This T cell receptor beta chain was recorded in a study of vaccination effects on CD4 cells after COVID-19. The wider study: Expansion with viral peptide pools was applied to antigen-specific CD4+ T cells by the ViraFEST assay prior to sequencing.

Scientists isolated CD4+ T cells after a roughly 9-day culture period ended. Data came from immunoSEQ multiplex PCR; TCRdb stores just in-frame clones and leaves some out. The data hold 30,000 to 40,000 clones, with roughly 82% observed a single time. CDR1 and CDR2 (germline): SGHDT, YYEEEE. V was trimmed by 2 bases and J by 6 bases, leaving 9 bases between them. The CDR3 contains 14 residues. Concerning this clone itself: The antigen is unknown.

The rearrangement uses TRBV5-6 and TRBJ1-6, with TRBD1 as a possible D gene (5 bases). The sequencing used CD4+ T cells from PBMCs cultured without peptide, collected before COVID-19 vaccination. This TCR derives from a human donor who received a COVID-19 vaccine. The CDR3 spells CASSFGHFNSPLHF. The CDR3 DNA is TGTGCCAGCAGCTTTGGACATTTTAATTCACCCCTCCACTTT.